This entry concerns a single TCR beta chain. Its antigen specificity is not known. It has no much larger one-base neighbor in the sample; base qualities were not kept. This specimen's treatment or condition label, per the study, means: about 20 received Ad26.COV2.S at low or high dose, single or two shots; 5 received placebo; per-sample allocation not given. Repertoires of vaccine and placebo recipients were sequenced from samples collected on day 63 after the first injection. Cohort 1b enrolled fewer than 30 adults aged 18-55 years at a single site in Boston, USA, between 29 July and 7 August 2020. Ad26.COV2.S was a replication-incompetent adenovirus type 26 vector that expressed a prefusion-stabilized SARS-CoV-2 spike protein derived from the original Wuhan strain. TCRbeta CDR3 regions were sequenced with the immunoSEQ Assay. After extraction, genomic DNA underwent amplification by bias-controlled multiplex PCR, followed by high-throughput sequencing. The original methods were these. To quantify the absolute abundance of every unique TCRbeta CDR3 region, sequences were collapsed and filtered. Usable DNA was measured by amplifying reference genes present in all nucleated cells, and TCRbeta template counts were normalized to that usable DNA to estimate T cell fraction. Repertoire TCRs were annotated as SARS-CoV-2-specific when V gene, CDR3 amino acid sequence and J gene were exactly matched to a known reactive TCR set. The reference SARS-CoV-2 TCR set came from MIRA and was filtered for enrichment in COVID-19-positive ImmuneCODE repertoires, removing public or cross-reactive TCRs. Using the MIRA antigens, annotated TCRs were further analysed by specific ORF or by position within an ORF. Breadth was defined as annotated unique rearrangements over total unique productive rearrangements; depth was the summed frequency of those rearrangements. Group comparisons of TCR breadth used two-sided Wilcoxon rank-sum tests. In TCRdb, the immuneACCESS table is reduced to in-frame sequences with V and J assigned. These tables do not hold every clone; where another copy was compared, an unresolved V gene accounts for under half, and the others remain unexplained. V and J calls plus clone size are reproduced from that table; the DNA served to infer D and trimming. The sample table lists around 400,000 clones, more than 80% of them with a count of one. The ten largest clones take up about 12% of the sample.

V lost 2 bases and J lost 2 bases; the stretch between them is 7 bases long. Sequences GTSNPN (CDR1) and SVGIG (CDR2) are obtained from the germline V gene (reference sequence). The CDR3 sequence holds 12 residues, the cysteine and phenylalanine included. Just CDR3 DNA is preserved here, 36 bases in frame from base 1. The data stem from a study of Ad26.COV2.S vaccination and SARS-CoV-2 variants (dated by TCRdb to about 2021). Study-wide context: Vaccine-arm donors came from COV1001, a multicentre, randomized, double-blind, placebo-controlled phase I-IIa trial of Ad26.COV2.S in healthy adults. Dosing of Ad26.COV2.S was intramuscular, at either 5x10^10 or 1x10^11 viral particles, delivered as one shot or as two shots spaced 56 days apart. TCRbeta repertoire sequencing served as the tool for gauging how specific and how broad the SARS-CoV-2-reactive T cell receptors were following Ad26.COV2.S vaccination. A total of roughly 32 samples were included in the TCR-sequenced set, comprising some 20 Ad26.COV2.S vaccine recipients, 5 placebo recipients and 8 SARS-CoV-2 convalescent individuals. Trial participants were randomized into five groups of five: low-dose or high-dose Ad26.COV2.S given once or twice, or placebo on both occasions. Investigators did not know the trial group allocation while performing experiments and assessing outcomes.

The research as a whole found: Vaccine and placebo recipients had comparable non-spike TCR breadth, which fits with the vaccine containing only spike. After vaccination, substantial breadth of spike-specific CD8+ and CD4+ T cell responses was reported. The study was not powered to compare responses between vaccine doses or regimens. It was noted by the authors that total T cell responses may have been underestimated by the TCR breadth and depth analyses. Ad26.COV2.S recipients had higher spike-specific TCR breadth than placebo recipients (P = 0.0014).

The V gene is TRBV30 and the J gene is TRBJ2-7; the D gene assignment is ambiguous. Material: peripheral blood, obtained in a trial of Ad26.COV2.S vaccine versus placebo. The TCR sequence derives from a person aged 18-65 years who received the Ad26.COV2.S COVID-19 vaccine or a placebo. The DNA sequence is as follows: TGTGCCTGGAGTCCACGGCCCTACGAGCAGTACTTC. Translated, it gives CAWSPRPYEQYF.